This T cell receptor beta chain was observed in a study of cytomegalovirus exposure and HLA in healthy donors. Study overall: Within the Caucasian-associated ancestry cluster were under 85% of the roughly 400 genotyped donors.

Deletions cut 2 bases from V and 5 bases from J, with 19 bases between. The V gene's germline CDR1 is GTSNPN and CDR2 SVGIG (reference sequence). The CDR3 extends over 16 amino acids. The PCR made use of 60 Vbeta and 13 Jbeta primers. Sequenced by immunoSEQ multiplex PCR; TCRdb stores in-frame clones only, minus some. The sample data list 40,000 to 45,000 clones. The receptor's source is a woman in her 30s in good health and CMV-seronegative. Sequenced material: PBMCs. The chain uses TRBV30 and TRBJ1-5, with a tentative D call TRBD1 (5 bases). CDR3 nucleotide sequence: TGTGCCTGGAGTCTGGGGCAGGGAACTCCCTATCAGCCCCAGCATTTT. Translation: CAWSLGQGTPYQPQHF.